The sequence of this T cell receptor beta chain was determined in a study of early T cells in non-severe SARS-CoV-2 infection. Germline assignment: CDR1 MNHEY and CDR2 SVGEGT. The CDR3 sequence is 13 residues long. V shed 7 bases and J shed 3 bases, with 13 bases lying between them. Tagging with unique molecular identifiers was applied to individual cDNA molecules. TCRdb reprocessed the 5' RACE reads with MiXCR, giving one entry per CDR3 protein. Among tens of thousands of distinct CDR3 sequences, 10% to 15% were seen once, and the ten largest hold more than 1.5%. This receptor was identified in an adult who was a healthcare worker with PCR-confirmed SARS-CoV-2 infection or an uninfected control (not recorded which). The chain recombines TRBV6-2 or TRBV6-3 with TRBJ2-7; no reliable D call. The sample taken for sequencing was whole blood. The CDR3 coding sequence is TGTGCCAGCACCCACAGCTCCGGCTACGAGCAGTACTTC. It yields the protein CASTHSSGYEQYF.